What follows are 18 T cell receptor beta chains derived from one specimen sequenced in a study of post-analysis software for immune sequencing data. Study-wide points: Five TRBV segments were significantly more frequent in patients than in controls. TRBV5-6, TRBV5-1 and TRBV20-1 were among these segments.

Prepared libraries of TCR beta cDNA carried unique molecular identifiers. TCRdb passed the PCR reads through MiXCR, listing each CDR3 protein once. The sample yields hundreds of thousands of distinct CDR3 sequences, roughly 27% seen once. Antigens for these TCRs are unknown. The sample comprised blood. All receptors derive from a girl aged 5 to 17 with multiple sclerosis.

There are a few counts of this clonotype. The CDR3 region has the DNA TGTGCCACCACCTCTTTAGGGGGCTCGAACACTGAAGCTTTCTTT. This codes for CATTSLGGSNTEAFF. The gene calls are TRBV15 and TRBJ1-1; TRBD1 agrees at 7 bases. CDR1 and CDR2 from the germline V gene are LNHNV and YYDKDF (reference sequence). The CDR3 is made up of 15 amino acids. Trimming cost V 7 bases and J 1 base; bases outside gene matches: 9.

The rearrangement links TRBV11-2 to TRBJ1-4; 8 bases line up with TRBD1. The germline V gene encodes CDR1 SGHAT and CDR2 FQNNGV. The V gene end was trimmed by 3 bases and the J gene end by 5 bases; junction bases not matched to a gene: 5. The CDR3 contains 15 residues. This CDR3 reads CASSLGTGRNEKLFF. In nucleotides, the CDR3 is TGTGCCAGCAGCTTGGGGACAGGCCGAAATGAAAAACTGTTTTTT.

The rearrangement joins TRBV29-1 to TRBJ1-5; TRBD1 matches at 10 bases. V shed 4 bases, J shed 9 bases, and the junction held 12 bases outside the gene matches. Germline V gene lookup returns CDR1 SQVTM and CDR2 ANQGSEA. The CDR3 loop spans 15 amino acids. CDR3 coding DNA: TGCAGCGTTGTTTCCGGACAGGGGGGCCTGGGGCCCCAGCATTTT. Translating it yields CSVVSGQGGLGPQHF. The variable domain in full, completed from reference TRBV29-1 and TRBJ1-5, reads SAVISQKPSRDICQRGTSLTIQCQVDSQVTMMFWYRQQPGQSLTLIATANQGSEATYESGFVIDKFPISRPNLTFSTLTVSNMSPEDSSIYLCSVVSGQGGLGPQHFGDGTRLSIL.

This chain uses TRBV6-2 or TRBV6-3 with TRBJ1-1, with 7 bases matching TRBD1. The germline V gene encodes CDR1 MNHEY and CDR2 SVGEGT. The CDR3 runs 15 residues. J gave up 6 bases and V 5 bases, and 12 bases lay outside the gene matches. DNA for the CDR3: TGTGCCAGCAGTCCATCAAGACAGGGCGGGGCTGAAGCTTTCTTT. It encodes CASSPSRQGGAEAFF.

In this sample, this clonotype turned up once. The chain links TRBV25-1 to TRBJ2-7, with TRBD1 identical over 9 bases. The DNA end favors TRBJ2-5, so the J call may be wrong. There are 17 residues in the CDR3. Germline lookup yields CDR1 MGHDK and CDR2 SYGVNS. The CDR3 reads CASSVTGTGMWWETQYF. In DNA, the CDR3 is TGTGCCAGCAGTGTAACCGGGACAGGGATGTGGTGGGAGACCCAGTACTTC.

Regarding this clonotype: This sequence may be a read error, since a much larger clone differs from it by one base. The chain employs TRBV6-5 and TRBJ2-5; D unclear. This CDR3 comprises 12 residues. Trimming cost V 2 bases and J 7 bases, with 8 bases left between them. Germline V lookup: CDR1 MNHEY, CDR2 SVGAGI. CDR3 DNA sequence: TGTGCCAGCAGTTACGGGAATGGGACCCAGTACTTC. Translation: CASSYGNGTQYF.

The chain recombines TRBV6-6 with TRBJ2-5, with D perhaps matching TRBD2 (6 bases). Germline V gives CDR1 MNHNY, CDR2 SVGAGI (reference sequence). Between the trimmed V and J ends, which lost 6 bases and 5 bases, there was a span of 19 bases. CDR3 length equals 15 residues. As DNA, the CDR3 is TGTGCCAGCAGATTCGGGACTCCTCTTGGGGAGACCCAGTACTTC. Translation gives CASRFGTPLGETQYF.

The rearrangement uses TRBV11-2 and TRBJ2-1, with 7 bases aligning to TRBD2. Germline V gene lookup returns CDR1 SGHAT and CDR2 FQNNGV. Trimming removed 10 bases from V and 9 bases from J; junction bases left unmatched: 15. CDR3 length: 14 amino acids. CDR3 in amino acids: CATARGGRSGEQFF. CDR3 DNA: TGTGCCACCGCGAGAGGCGGGAGATCGGGTGAGCAGTTCTTC.

This chain connects TRBV4-3 to TRBJ2-2; D may be TRBD2 (5 bases). V shed 1 base and J shed 2 bases, with 5 bases lying between them. Germline CDR1 LGHNA, CDR2 YSLEER. This CDR3 spans 14 amino acids. The CDR3 reads CASSQGTNTGELFF. In DNA, the CDR3 is TGCGCCAGCAGCCAAGGGACTAACACCGGGGAGCTGTTTTTT.

This clonotype was counted a few times. The chain has TRBV20-1 and TRBJ2-1, with TRBD2 matching 10 bases. The V gene's germline CDR1 is DFQATT and CDR2 SNEGSKA (reference sequence). V lost 6 bases to trimming and J lost 10 bases; unmatched junction nucleotides: 12. This CDR3 contains 14 residues. The chain's CDR3 is CSALIAGGPGEQFF. In nucleotides, the CDR3 is TGCAGTGCCCTAATAGCGGGGGGACCGGGGGAGCAGTTCTTC.

This chain joins TRBV28 and TRBJ2-4; D gene uncertain. V dropped 5 bases and J dropped 8 bases, with 10 bases sitting between them. Per the germline V gene, CDR1 is MDHEN and CDR2 is SYDVKM. CDR3 size: 12 residues. The CDR3 region has the DNA TGTGCCAGCAGTACCGCTAGTGACATTCAGTACTTC. It translates to CASSTASDIQYF.

The sample holds a few counts of this clonotype. The chain uses TRBV4-3 and TRBJ2-1, with D maybe TRBD1 (5 bases). This CDR3 region has 16 residues. Germline V gene data show CDR1 as LGHNA and CDR2 as YSLEER. V was clipped by 3 bases and J by 7 bases, with 19 bases between them. The CDR3 DNA reads TGCGCCAGCAGCCAGACCTTGGACCCGAAGGGGAATGAGCAGTTCTTC. It translates to CASSQTLDPKGNEQFF.

The V and J genes are TRBV25-1 and TRBJ2-7; 7 nucleotides agree with TRBD2. This CDR3 has 15 residues. V was clipped by 1 base and J by 0 bases; unmatched bases: 3. Looked up from germline, CDR1 is MGHDK and CDR2 is SYGVNS. CDR3 coding DNA: TGTGCCAGCAGTGAATTGGGGGGGAGCTCCTACGAGCAGTACTTC. Translating it yields CASSELGGSSYEQYF.

This clonotype was picked up a small number of times. The chain employs TRBV6-2 or TRBV6-3 and TRBJ2-1; 7 nucleotides agree with TRBD2. Germline values: CDR1 MNHEY, CDR2 SVGEGT. V lost 0 bases to trimming and J lost 0 bases; unmatched junction nucleotides: 14. This CDR3 has 20 residues. The CDR3 DNA reads as TGTGCCAGCAGTTACTCCCCTGGGTTGGTAGCGGGCATCTCCTACAATGAGCAGTTCTTC. Its translation: CASSYSPGLVAGISYNEQFF.

Regarding this clonotype: A read error may be the cause here, since a much bigger clone is one base away. No conserved phenylalanine or tryptophan ends this CDR3, so it is likely a read error. The gene calls are TRBV29-1 and TRBJ2-1; 10 bases line up with TRBD2. Unmatched junction bases numbered 3, after V lost 3 bases and J lost 4 bases. The V gene's germline CDR1 is SQVTM and CDR2 ANQGSEA. The CDR3 extends over 14 amino acids. The CDR3 nucleotides are TGCAGCGTTGATGCTAGCGGGAGTTACAATGAGCAGTTCGTC. It is translated as CSVDASGSYNEQFV.

This clonotype was seen more than once but under ten times. This chain connects TRBV14 to TRBJ1-2, with D perhaps TRBD1 (5 bases). The CDR3 contains 15 residues. Per germline, CDR1 SGHDN and CDR2 FVKESK. The V and J ends lost 3 bases and 4 bases respectively, with 15 bases between them. The CDR3 sequence is CASSQWAGIGYGYTF. Here the CDR3 DNA reads TGTGCCAGCAGCCAGTGGGCAGGGATCGGCTATGGCTACACCTTC.

This chain joins TRBV20-1 and TRBJ2-2, with D possibly being TRBD2 (6 bases). The CDR3 has 17 residues. The V end was cut by 3 bases, the J end by 0 bases, with 17 bases between. Germline values: CDR1 DFQATT, CDR2 SNEGSKA (reference sequence). This CDR3 reads CSARVGYGGANTGELFF. Written as DNA, the CDR3 is TGCAGTGCTAGGGTAGGCTACGGAGGGGCGAACACCGGGGAGCTGTTTTTT.

This clonotype was detected a few times. The rearrangement uses TRBV20-1 and TRBJ2-7; 8 bases map to TRBD2. The V segment lost 0 bases and the J segment 2 bases; nucleotides outside the gene matches: 6. Germline-derived CDR1 and CDR2 are DFQATT and SNEGSKA (reference sequence). This CDR3 contains 15 residues. CDR3: CSARDREGPAYEQYF. The CDR3 DNA is TGCAGTGCTAGAGATCGGGAGGGGCCGGCCTACGAGCAGTACTTC.